This T cell receptor beta chain was profiled in a study of regulatory T cells in long-lasting Graves disease. There are many counts of this clonotype. Both iRepertoire HTBI primers and Arm-PCR of CDR3 regions were used to build the TCR beta libraries. A single record per CDR3 protein comes from TCRdb applying MiXCR to the multiplex PCR reads. The sample holds 400,000 or so distinct CDR3 sequences, less than 25% seen once. In germline, CDR1 is DFQATT, CDR2 SNEGSKA (reference sequence). The CDR3 is 12 residues long. The V end lost 1 base, the J end lost 7 bases, and 10 bases lay between the germline ends. Time point in this sample: persistent/refractory GD, antithyroid drugs over 5 years with positive TRAb. After RNA was extracted from PBMCs, the TCR library was made from it.

The clonotype originates from a female donor with Graves disease. The material was peripheral blood mononuclear cells (PBMCs), obtained when the disease was refractory, from a patient treated with antithyroid drugs. The rearrangement joins TRBV20-1 to TRBJ1-1; D is ambiguous. This CDR3 reads CSARVGDSEAFF. In nucleotides, the CDR3 is TGCAGTGCTAGAGTGGGAGATAGTGAAGCTTTCTTT.